One and the same sample provided the 32 T cell receptor beta chains below, sequenced in a study of shared clonotypes between healthy human individuals. Measured with immunoSEQ multiplex PCR; TCRdb has only the in-frame clones, and not every one. Among some 900,000 clones listed, roughly 72% were seen once. The sequencing input was memory CD4+ T cells sorted from blood. Subset here: CD45RA-negative fraction. The receptors originated from a man younger than 30 in good health.

This chain links TRBV7-8 with TRBJ1-1; TRBD1 matches 7 bases. This CDR3 is 13 amino acids long. Per the germline V gene, CDR1 is SGHVS and CDR2 is FQNEAQ. V gave up 0 bases and J gave up 11 bases; unmatched junction bases: 6. CDR3 coding DNA: TGTGCCAGCAGCTTAGCGGAGACAGGGAACGCTTTCTTT. Protein: CASSLAETGNAFF.

The chain joins TRBV30 to TRBJ1-3, with D tentatively TRBD1 (6 bases). Trimming stripped 1 base from V and 11 bases from J, with 18 bases between. Per the germline V gene, CDR1 is GTSNPN and CDR2 is SVGIG (reference sequence). The CDR3 contains 14 residues. CDR3 nucleotides: TGTGCCTGGAGTGGGTTGACAGGTGGGATAGCCATATATTTT. It specifies CAWSGLTGGIAIYF.

The gene calls are TRBV2 and TRBJ2-2; 7 bases match TRBD2. This CDR3 region has 16 residues. Germline trimming cut 4 bases from V and 1 base from J; bases unmatched to any gene: 6. The germline V gene has CDR1 SNHLY and CDR2 FYNNEI. CDR3 DNA sequence: TGTGCCAGCAGTGGGGGCGGGAGCGGGAACACCGGGGAGCTGTTTTTT. Amino acids: CASSGGGSGNTGELFF.

The chain links TRBV6-6 to TRBJ1-2; D remains ambiguous. The germline gives CDR1 MNHNY, CDR2 SVGAGI (reference sequence). V lost 0 bases to trimming and J lost 0 bases, with 5 bases between them. The CDR3 spans 14 residues. DNA of the CDR3: TGTGCCAGCAGTTACTCTACAGCTAACTATGGCTACACCTTC. Amino acid sequence: CASSYSTANYGYTF.

The chain couples TRBV7-6 to TRBJ1-5; TRBD1 aligns across 9 bases. CDR3 length equals 15 residues. Germline loops: CDR1 SGHVS, CDR2 FNYEAQ. J lost 6 bases, V lost 4 bases, and 7 bases had no gene match. CDR3 region: CASSWGQGGGQPQHF. DNA for the CDR3: TGTGCCAGCAGCTGGGGACAGGGAGGAGGTCAGCCCCAGCATTTT.

V usage is TRBV11-2 and J usage is TRBJ2-2; D gene ambiguous. The CDR3 loop spans 12 amino acids. Trimming removed 4 bases at V and 11 bases at J, with 11 bases between. CDR1 is SGHAT and CDR2 is FQNNGV in the germline V gene. In DNA form, the CDR3 reads TGTGCCAGCAGCTCGTGGGGAATCGAGCTGTTTTTT. It translates to CASSSWGIELFF.

The chain joins TRBV7-8 to TRBJ1-3; D is ambiguous. CDR3 length: 16 residues. The germline gives CDR1 SGHVS, CDR2 FQNEAQ. V lost 1 base, J lost 3 bases, and 13 bases lay in between. CDR3 residues: CASSLVSVGFGNTIYF. The CDR3 nucleotides read TGTGCCAGCAGCTTAGTGTCGGTAGGGTTTGGAAACACCATATATTTT.

Ten or more counts support this clone. The same CDR3 arises from other DNA sequences in this sample as well. The rearrangement uses TRBV5-6 and TRBJ2-7; D assignment may be TRBD1 or TRBD2 (5 bases each). The CDR3 has 12 amino acids. Per the germline V gene, CDR1 is SGHDT and CDR2 is YYEEEE. Between the trimmed V and J ends, which lost 0 bases and 4 bases, there was a span of 5 bases. The CDR3 nucleotides are TGTGCCAGCAGCTTGGGGGGGTACGAGCAGTACTTC. This encodes CASSLGGYEQYF.

The chain combines TRBV30 with TRBJ2-7; tentatively, D is TRBD1 (6 bases). The CDR3 has 16 residues. The V end was cut by 3 bases, the J end by 1 base, with 19 bases between. Germline-derived CDR1 and CDR2 are GTSNPN and SVGIG (reference sequence). This CDR3 reads CAWRVPLGGKSYEQYF. The CDR3 nucleotides read TGTGCCTGGAGGGTCCCCTTAGGGGGAAAGTCCTACGAGCAGTACTTC.

This chain uses TRBV5-4 with TRBJ1-1, with D tentatively TRBD1 (5 bases). Trimming stripped 0 bases from V and 7 bases from J, with 13 bases between. The CDR3 covers 14 residues. Germline-derived CDR1 and CDR2 are SGHNT and YYREEE (reference sequence). CDR3 region: CASSLDGTNREAFF. CDR3 DNA sequence: TGTGCCAGCAGCTTGGACGGGACCAATCGTGAAGCTTTCTTT.

Comment on this clone: This may come from a read error, since a much larger clone is one base off. The sample holds other DNA sequences that translate to the same CDR3. This chain links TRBV11-2 with TRBJ1-1, with D perhaps matching TRBD1 (6 bases). The V gene's germline CDR1 is SGHAT and CDR2 FQNNGV. The V and J ends lost 3 bases and 1 base respectively, with 6 bases between them. This CDR3 contains 13 residues. CDR3 coding DNA: TGTGCCAGCAGCTTGACAGGGAACACTGAAGCTTTCTTT. The encoded protein is CASSLTGNTEAFF. The full variable domain, completed using reference TRBV11-2 and TRBJ1-1, is EAGVAQSPRYKIIEKRQSVAFWCNPISGHATLYWYQQILGQGPKLLIQFQNNGVVDDSQLPKDRFSAERLKGVDSTLKIQPAKLEDSAVYLCASSLTGNTEAFFGQGTRLTVV.

The chain is built from TRBV4-1 and TRBJ1-3, with 8 bases fitting TRBD1. The length of the CDR3 is 19 residues. CDR1 and CDR2 from the germline V gene are MGHRA and YSYEKL. J was trimmed by 1 base and V by 2 bases; bases with no gene match: 13. The chain's CDR3 is CASSQRGLQGGGSGNTIYF. The CDR3, as DNA: TGCGCCAGCAGCCAAAGGGGCTTACAGGGGGGAGGGTCTGGAAACACCATATATTTT.

The chain carries TRBV6-5 and TRBJ2-1; 7 bases are shared with TRBD1. CDR1 is MNHEY and CDR2 is SVGAGI in the germline V gene. V lost 5 bases to trimming and J lost 9 bases; unmatched junction nucleotides: 4. The CDR3 consists of 12 residues. The CDR3 DNA reads as TGTGCCAGCAGTCGTCCAGGGGGTGAGCAGTTCTTC. The encoded protein is CASSRPGGEQFF.

The chain employs TRBV19 and TRBJ1-1; perhaps TRBD1 as D (6 bases). Deletions cut 7 bases from V and 1 base from J, with 16 bases between. Per the germline V gene, CDR1 is LNHDA and CDR2 is SQIVND (reference sequence). The CDR3 loop spans 15 amino acids. This CDR3 is CASIFLGAENTEAFF. In DNA form, the CDR3 reads TGTGCCAGTATTTTCTTGGGGGCTGAGAACACTGAAGCTTTCTTT.

The chain uses TRBV28 and TRBJ2-7; D call uncertain. The CDR3 covers 13 residues. V was pared by 3 bases and J by 4 bases, with 10 bases between. Germline-derived CDR1 and CDR2 are MDHEN and SYDVKM. CDR3 loop: CASSLETKYEQYF. CDR3 DNA sequence: TGTGCCAGCAGTTTGGAGACAAAATACGAGCAGTACTTC. The variable domain in full, completed from reference TRBV28 and TRBJ2-7, reads DVKVTQSSRYLVKRTGEKVFLECVQDMDHENMFWYRQDPGLGLRLIYFSYDVKMKEKGDIPEGYSVSREKKERFSLILESASTNQTSMYLCASSLETKYEQYFGPGTRLTVT.

V is TRBV9 and J is TRBJ2-1, with D tentatively TRBD2 (6 bases). Trimming cost V 1 base and J 0 bases, with 8 bases left between them. Looked up from germline, CDR1 is SGDLS and CDR2 is YYNGEE. The CDR3 is 15 amino acids. DNA for the CDR3: TGTGCCAGCAGCGTATGGGGGGACTCCTACAATGAGCAGTTCTTC. Its translation is CASSVWGDSYNEQFF.

CDR3 in amino acids: CASSLYLGTQYF. The CDR3 DNA follows: TGTGCCAGCAGCTTATATTTGGGGACCCAGTACTTC. V gene TRBV7-2 combines with J gene TRBJ2-5, with D unresolved. Trimming took 2 bases from V and 7 from J, leaving 8 bases between them. The CDR3 has 12 residues. In germline, CDR1 is SGHTA, CDR2 FQGNSA.

This rearrangement joins TRBV7-3 to TRBJ2-1; D perhaps matches TRBD2 (6 bases). The germline gives CDR1 SGHTA, CDR2 FQGTGA. The CDR3 sequence is 13 residues long. V was clipped by 4 bases and J by 10 bases, with 14 bases between them. Written as DNA, the CDR3 is TGTGCCAGCAGCTCAAACCGGGGGAGGGAGCAGTTCTTC. Encoded protein: CASSSNRGREQFF.

CDR3 in amino acids: CASSVTGSDEQYF. In DNA form, the CDR3 reads TGTGCCAGCAGCGTAACGGGATCCGATGAGCAGTACTTC. This chain links TRBV9 with TRBJ2-7; tentatively, D is TRBD2 (5 bases). From germline, CDR1 is SGDLS and CDR2 YYNGEE. V lost 1 base and J 7 bases, leaving 12 bases between the germline ends. The CDR3 loop spans 13 amino acids.

The gene calls are TRBV29-1 and TRBJ2-7; 8 positions agree with TRBD2. The trim removed 3 bases at V and 0 bases at J, leaving 4 bases unmatched. There are 14 residues in the CDR3. Per germline, CDR1 SQVTM and CDR2 ANQGSEA. CDR3 in DNA: TGCAGCGTTGATGGGCTAGCGGGCTCCTACGAGCAGTACTTC. This gives the protein CSVDGLAGSYEQYF.

The sample holds one count of this clone. The genes are TRBV30 and TRBJ2-2; weak D call: TRBD2 (6 bases). CDR3 size: 15 residues. The ends were cut back, 3 bases at V and 2 bases at J, with 13 bases in the middle. Germline loops: CDR1 GTSNPN, CDR2 SVGIG (reference sequence). DNA of the CDR3: TGTGCCTGGAGCCGCGGAGGGGTAAACACCGGGGAGCTGTTTTTT. Amino acids: CAWSRGGVNTGELFF.

In its sample, this clone was seen once. The chain employs TRBV28 and TRBJ2-7; TRBD2 aligns across 7 bases. V was pared by 6 bases and J by 3 bases, with 11 bases of the junction left unmatched. Germline CDR1 reads MDHEN; CDR2 reads SYDVKM. The CDR3 runs 15 residues. CDR3 bases: TGTGCCAGCAGCTCCCGGGAGGCAGCTTTCTACGAGCAGTACTTC. Its protein is CASSSREAAFYEQYF. Together with reference TRBV28 and TRBJ2-7, the CDR3 gives the full variable domain: DVKVTQSSRYLVKRTGEKVFLECVQDMDHENMFWYRQDPGLGLRLIYFSYDVKMKEKGDIPEGYSVSREKKERFSLILESASTNQTSMYLCASSSREAAFYEQYFGPGTRLTVT.

The rearrangement uses TRBV2 and TRBJ2-2; tentatively, D is TRBD1 (6 bases). Deletions cut 6 bases from V and 3 bases from J, with 11 bases between. The length of the CDR3 is 14 residues. From germline, CDR1 is SNHLY and CDR2 FYNNEI. The CDR3 loop reads CASSGDKHTGELFF. The CDR3 DNA follows: TGTGCCAGCAGCGGGGACAAACACACCGGGGAGCTGTTTTTT.

This clone came up a few times. J is TRBJ1-2 and V is TRBV6-1, with 9 bases that match TRBD1. CDR1 MNHNS and CDR2 SASEGT come from the germline V gene. The junction had 9 bases not matched to a gene; V was cut back by 5 bases and J by 8 bases. The CDR3 has 14 amino acids. The DNA for the CDR3 is TGTGCCAGCAGTTCCCGGGACAGGGAAGGAGGCTACACCTTC. The encoded protein is CASSSRDREGGYTF.

This rearrangement joins TRBV6-4 to TRBJ1-2; 9 bases agree with TRBD1. V shed 5 bases, J shed 5 bases, and the junction held 3 bases outside the gene matches. The CDR3 covers 13 residues. Per the germline V gene, CDR1 is MRHNA and CDR2 is SNTAGT. CDR3 DNA: TGTGCCAGCAGTCCGGACAGGGGATATGGCTACACCTTC. It encodes CASSPDRGYGYTF.

This clone came up a few times. The V and J genes are TRBV18 and TRBJ2-7; TRBD2 matches at 7 bases. Germline-derived CDR1 and CDR2 are KGHSH and LQKENI. The length of the CDR3 is 14 residues. After removal of 6 bases from V and 5 bases from J, the junction contained 10 bases not matched to a gene. The CDR3 sequence: CASSPRDYPHEQYF. The CDR3 DNA is TGTGCCAGCTCGCCCAGGGACTATCCCCACGAGCAGTACTTC.

The V gene is TRBV6-1, the J gene TRBJ1-5; 8 bases fit TRBD1. With 5 bases clipped from V and 7 bases from J, the junction kept 7 bases outside the gene matches. The CDR3 runs 14 residues. Germline V CDR1 and CDR2: MNHNS, SASEGT. This CDR3 reads CASSWTGIGQPQHF. Here the CDR3 DNA reads TGTGCCAGCAGTTGGACAGGGATAGGACAGCCCCAGCATTTT.

With respect to this clone: Other DNA sequences in this sample translate to the same CDR3. The rearrangement uses TRBV5-1 and TRBJ2-2, with D possibly TRBD1 on 5 matching bases. This CDR3 is built from 14 residues. V was clipped by 0 bases and J by 6 bases, with 9 bases between them. Germline loops: CDR1 SGHRS, CDR2 YFSETQ. Written as DNA, the CDR3 is TGCGCCAGCAGCTTGGGACAGATACCCGGGGAGCTGTTTTTT. Protein product: CASSLGQIPGELFF.

This chain uses TRBV6-5 with TRBJ1-4; D is unclear. The CDR3 totals 14 residues. Per the germline V gene, CDR1 is MNHEY and CDR2 is SVGAGI. Trimming shortened V by 6 bases and J by 8 bases, and 16 bases separated the two germline ends. Here the CDR3 reads CASSLSGFGEKLFF. The CDR3 DNA follows: TGTGCCAGCAGCCTGAGTGGGTTTGGAGAAAAACTGTTTTTT.

The chain has TRBV25-1 and TRBJ2-7, with 9 bases aligning to TRBD2. This CDR3 comprises 16 residues. The V and J ends lost 1 base and 5 bases, in that order; junction bases with no gene match: 9. In germline, CDR1 is MGHDK, CDR2 SYGVNS. The CDR3 region is CASSESGSGGLHEQYF. CDR3 nucleotide sequence: TGTGCCAGCAGTGAATCGGGTAGCGGGGGCTTACACGAGCAGTACTTC.

DNA of the CDR3: TGTGCCAGCAGTTTATTGGCTAGCGGGGCCTACTCCTACAATGAGCAGTTCTTC. This codes for CASSLLASGAYSYNEQFF. The V and J genes are TRBV27 and TRBJ2-1; 9 bases fit TRBD2. This CDR3 has 18 amino acids. With 1 base clipped from V and 0 bases from J, the junction kept 7 bases outside the gene matches. The germline V gene has CDR1 MNHEY and CDR2 SMNVEV (reference sequence).

The V and J genes are TRBV7-2 and TRBJ2-3; possible D gene TRBD2, 6 bases. The V and J ends lost 6 bases and 3 bases respectively, with 10 bases between them. The CDR3 length is 13 residues. The germline CDR1 and CDR2 sequences are SGHTA and FQGNSA. CDR3 coding DNA: TGTGCCAGCAGGCGACTAGTAACAGATACGCAGTATTTT. Encoded protein: CASRRLVTDTQYF.